This T cell receptor (beta chain) was obtained from a study of blood T cell repertoires in COVID-19. CDR3 length: 18 residues. CDR1 LNHDA and CDR2 SQIVND come from the germline V gene (reference sequence). J gave up 0 bases and V 4 bases, and 15 bases lay outside the gene matches. As processed by the authors: Researchers report that nucleated cell counts were estimated from reference gene primer amplification. Only in-frame clones appear in the TCRdb table, and some are missing; sequencing was by immunoSEQ multiplex PCR. The V and J calls and clone size come from that table; D and trimming were worked out from the DNA. This table has 250,000 or so clones, roughly 81% appearing once.

Specimen: PBMCs or T cells enriched from blood (not recorded which). This rearrangement joins TRBV19 to TRBJ2-7; 7 bases match TRBD1. This clonotype was sampled from a woman in her fifties or sixties who had been exposed to COVID-19. The CDR3 nucleotides read TGTGCCAGTAGTACTCTCCAAACCCCGGACAGGAGCTCCTACGAGCAGTACTTC. Its translation is CASSTLQTPDRSSYEQYF.